The 18 T cell receptor beta chains presented below share a single source sample, sequenced in a study of identifying expanded T cells in peripheral blood. Only in-frame clones appear in the TCRdb table, and some are missing; sequencing was by immunoSEQ multiplex PCR. The sample lists nearly 60,000 clones; about nine tenths were seen once. The sample consisted of blood. The receptors were gathered from a person aged 18-70 years in good health.

This chain connects TRBV10-1 to TRBJ1-1; D uncertain. Trimming removed 0 bases from V and 9 bases from J, with 14 bases in between. CDR1 and CDR2 (germline): WNHNN, SYGVQD (reference sequence). The CDR3 runs 14 residues. CDR3 sequence (DNA): TGCGCCAGCAGTGAGTCAAAGTCACACTGGAAAGCTTTCTTT. It yields the protein CASSESKSHWKAFF.

The table lists this clone with a count of one. This chain's CDR3 is CASSFPGGETQYF. The CDR3 region has the DNA TGTGCCAGCAGCTTCCCAGGGGGAGAGACCCAGTACTTC. The chain recombines TRBV5-8 with TRBJ2-5, with TRBD1 identical over 7 bases. The CDR3 sequence is 13 residues long. The ends lost 2 bases at V and 4 bases at J; junction bases unmatched: 2. Germline CDR1 SGHTS, CDR2 YDEGEE.

The V gene is TRBV5-4, the J gene TRBJ2-5; possibly TRBD1 or TRBD2 for D (7 bases each). This CDR3 is built from 14 residues. V lost 6 bases and J 4 bases, leaving 16 bases between the germline ends. The V gene's germline CDR1 is SGHNT and CDR2 YYREEE (reference sequence). For the CDR3, the DNA is TGTGCCAGCACCCCAGGGGGGGCGGTAGAGACCCAGTACTTC. Protein: CASTPGGAVETQYF.

V and J are TRBV7-2 and TRBJ1-2; possibly TRBD1 for D (6 bases). Germline V gives CDR1 SGHTA, CDR2 FQGNSA. The V end lost 0 bases, the J end lost 4 bases, and 9 bases lay between the germline ends. The CDR3 totals 14 residues. CDR3 residues: CASSLARQVYGYTF. The CDR3 DNA is TGTGCCAGCAGCTTAGCCAGACAGGTCTATGGCTACACCTTC.

The V and J genes are TRBV15 and TRBJ1-2; TRBD1 matches at 10 bases. Germline V gives CDR1 LNHNV, CDR2 YYDKDF (reference sequence). V lost 1 base and J lost 0; bases outside the gene matches: 2. This CDR3 contains 16 residues. The CDR3 DNA sequence: TGTGCCACCAGCAGAGGAGGACAGGGGGCTAACTATGGCTACACCTTC. Its translation: CATSRGGQGANYGYTF.

V usage is TRBV29-1 and J usage is TRBJ2-3; D may be TRBD2 (6 bases). The V gene lost 4 bases and the J gene lost 6 bases, with 20 bases spanning the gap. Germline-derived CDR1 and CDR2 are SQVTM and ANQGSEA. This CDR3 comprises 15 residues. The CDR3 reads CSVVGTSKDADTQYF. For the CDR3, the DNA is TGCAGCGTTGTAGGGACTTCTAAGGACGCGGATACGCAGTATTTT.

J is TRBJ1-1 and V is TRBV30; a possible D gene is TRBD1 (5 bases). The CDR3 covers 14 residues. Germline CDR1 GTSNPN, CDR2 SVGIG (reference sequence). V was pared by 0 bases and J by 7 bases, with 15 bases between. This CDR3 reads CAWSVGTWGDEAFF. The DNA of the CDR3 is TGTGCCTGGAGTGTAGGGACTTGGGGCGATGAAGCTTTCTTT.

This chain joins TRBV19 and TRBJ1-1, with D perhaps TRBD1 (6 bases). Germline CDR1 and CDR2: LNHDA and SQIVND (reference sequence). The CDR3 is made up of 15 amino acids. V lost 4 bases, J lost 1 base, and 13 bases lay in between. CDR3 region: CASSTTGDTNTEAFF. In DNA, the CDR3 is TGTGCCAGTAGTACGACAGGTGATACGAACACTGAAGCTTTCTTT.

This clone was picked up one time. The chain couples TRBV18 to TRBJ1-1; D not certain. The V end lost 2 bases, the J end lost 5 bases, and 9 bases lay between the germline ends. This CDR3 comprises 13 residues. Germline V gene sequence: CDR1 KGHSH, CDR2 LQKENI. CDR3 sequence (DNA): TGTGCCAGCTCACCAGGGCTGGGGACTGAAGCTTTCTTT. This translates into CASSPGLGTEAFF.

The rearrangement joins TRBV29-1 to TRBJ1-2; 7 bases line up with TRBD1. Losses at the gene ends were 3 bases for V and 8 bases for J; bases not matched to a gene: 3. This CDR3 is built from 11 residues. Germline-derived CDR1 and CDR2 are SQVTM and ANQGSEA. DNA of the CDR3: TGCAGCGTTGAGGCCAGGGGGGGCTACACCTTC. Encoded protein: CSVEARGGYTF.

V is TRBV25-1 and J is TRBJ1-2; 9 bases match TRBD1. CDR1 and CDR2 (germline): MGHDK, SYGVNS. The junction had 7 bases not matched to a gene; V was cut back by 7 bases and J by 7 bases. CDR3 length: 13 residues. CDR3 sequence: CASTRTGAPGYTF. The CDR3 DNA reads TGTGCCAGCACCAGGACAGGGGCCCCTGGCTACACCTTC.

The chain links TRBV7-2 to TRBJ2-3; D may be TRBD1 or TRBD2 (5 bases each). The CDR3 consists of 16 residues. V was cut by 1 base and J by 1 base, with 12 bases left in between. Per germline, CDR1 SGHTA and CDR2 FQGNSA. DNA for the CDR3: TGTGCCAGCAGCTTAGGATTGGGGGTCGGCACAGATACGCAGTATTTT. Encoded protein: CASSLGLGVGTDTQYF.

The V gene is TRBV7-6, the J gene TRBJ2-7; no clear D gene. CDR1 is SGHVS and CDR2 is FNYEAQ in the germline V gene. CDR3 size: 14 residues. Trimming cost V 0 bases and J 1 base, with 7 bases left between them. CDR3 sequence: CASSLAAGSYEQYF. Here the CDR3 DNA reads TGTGCCAGCAGCTTAGCGGCCGGATCCTACGAGCAGTACTTC.

V is TRBV2 and J is TRBJ2-2; 7 positions match TRBD2. The CDR3 is 15 residues long. Per the germline V gene, CDR1 is SNHLY and CDR2 is FYNNEI. After removal of 2 bases from V and 6 bases from J, the junction contained 6 bases not matched to a gene. The CDR3 region is CASSELAGDPGELFF. Written as DNA, the CDR3 is TGTGCCAGCAGTGAATTGGCGGGAGACCCCGGGGAGCTGTTTTTT. Combining the CDR3 with reference TRBV2 and TRBJ2-2 gives the whole variable domain EPEVTQTPSHQVTQMGQEVILRCVPISNHLYFYWYRQILGQKVEFLVSFYNNEISEKSEIFDDQFSVERPDGSNFTLKIRSTKLEDSAMYFCASSELAGDPGELFFGEGSRLTVL.

This chain connects TRBV2 to TRBJ2-1; 7 bases map to TRBD2. CDR1 and CDR2 (germline): SNHLY, FYNNEI. Germline trimming cut 6 bases from V and 10 bases from J; bases unmatched to any gene: 3. The length of the CDR3 is 11 residues. DNA for the CDR3: TGTGCCAGCAGCGGCGGGAGCGAGCAGTTCTTC. Amino acids: CASSGGSEQFF. Supplemented by reference TRBV2 and TRBJ2-1, the full variable domain reads EPEVTQTPSHQVTQMGQEVILRCVPISNHLYFYWYRQILGQKVEFLVSFYNNEISEKSEIFDDQFSVERPDGSNFTLKIRSTKLEDSAMYFCASSGGSEQFFGPGTRLTVL.

The chain uses TRBV27 and TRBJ2-1; D is unclear. The germline V gene has CDR1 MNHEY and CDR2 SMNVEV (reference sequence). The CDR3 length is 13 residues. Trimming took off 5 bases at V and 2 bases at J, with 7 bases between the two ends. CDR3 protein: CASSVRPYNEQFF. CDR3 nucleotides: TGTGCCAGCAGTGTAAGACCCTACAATGAGCAGTTCTTC.

The chain uses TRBV30 and TRBJ2-1; no definite D call. The CDR3 covers 14 residues. The V end was cut by 0 bases, the J end by 7 bases, with 13 bases between. Germline values: CDR1 GTSNPN, CDR2 SVGIG (reference sequence). The CDR3, as DNA: TGTGCCTGGAGTGTACCTTCCTCCCGGAATGAGCAGTTCTTC. Protein: CAWSVPSSRNEQFF.

V gene TRBV30 combines with J gene TRBJ2-7; 7 bases agree with TRBD2. In germline, CDR1 is GTSNPN, CDR2 SVGIG (reference sequence). The CDR3 is 12 amino acids. V shed 4 bases and J 7 bases; nucleotides not matched to a gene: 7. The CDR3 coding sequence is TGTGCCTGGACGGGGAGGGCGGGGGAGCAGTACTTC. This translates into CAWTGRAGEQYF.